A selection of T cell receptor beta chains follows, all from one sample in a study of blood T cell repertoires in COVID-19. Only in-frame clones appear in the TCRdb table, and some are missing; sequencing was by immunoSEQ multiplex PCR. The sample carries 95,000 to 150,000 clones, roughly 84% recorded once. What was sequenced was PBMCs or T cells enriched from blood (not recorded which). The receptors stem from a woman younger than 45 who had recovered from COVID-19. The CDR3 runs from the conserved cysteine through the conserved F or W. Each record gives: D gene, clone size, V gene, J gene, CDR3 protein, CDR3 DNA. The D gene is left open where the match is weak. Clone size appears in some rows only: once, few, many, or a class for an expanded clone.

d_call: TRBD2
clone_size: few
v_call: TRBV2
j_call: TRBJ2-5
cdr3_aa: CASSPGTSGGGVQETQYF
cdr3_nt: TGTGCCAGCAGTCCCGGGACTAGCGGAGGGGGAGTCCAAGAGACCCAGTACTTC

d_call: TRBD1
clone_size: -
v_call: TRBV7-8
j_call: TRBJ1-3
cdr3_aa: CASSAGTENTIYF
cdr3_nt: TGTGCCAGCAGCGCCGGGACAGAGAACACCATATATTTT

d_call: TRBD2
clone_size: -
v_call: TRBV11-2
j_call: TRBJ2-7
cdr3_aa: CASIPPRTSGRGYEQYF
cdr3_nt: TGTGCCAGCATCCCCCCCCGGACTAGCGGGAGGGGGTACGAGCAGTACTTC

d_call: -
clone_size: -
v_call: TRBV5-6
j_call: TRBJ1-4
cdr3_aa: CASSLGGPVNGEKLFF
cdr3_nt: TGTGCCAGCAGCTTGGGAGGGCCGGTTAATGGTGAAAAACTGTTTTTT

d_call: TRBD1
clone_size: -
v_call: TRBV30
j_call: TRBJ2-2
cdr3_aa: CAWSAYGQGSRELFF
cdr3_nt: TGTGCCTGGAGTGCCTACGGACAGGGAAGCCGGGAGCTGTTTTTT

d_call: -
clone_size: -
v_call: TRBV3-1/TRBV3-2
j_call: TRBJ2-3
cdr3_aa: CASSPPRVLSGTDTQYF
cdr3_nt: TGTGCCAGCAGCCCCCCCCGGGTCCTCAGTGGGACAGATACGCAGTATTTT

d_call: -
clone_size: -
v_call: TRBV3-1/TRBV3-2
j_call: TRBJ1-5
cdr3_aa: CASSRGANQPQHF
cdr3_nt: TGTGCCAGCAGCCGCGGGGCCAATCAGCCCCAGCATTTT

d_call: -
clone_size: once
v_call: TRBV28
j_call: TRBJ1-6
cdr3_aa: CASSSGGLNSPLHF
cdr3_nt: TGTGCCAGCAGTTCCGGGGGGCTAAACTCACCCCTCCACTTT

d_call: -
clone_size: -
v_call: TRBV4-2
j_call: TRBJ2-5
cdr3_aa: CASSRGLGQQGTQYF
cdr3_nt: TGTGCCAGCAGCCGAGGACTCGGACAACAGGGGACCCAGTACTTC

d_call: -
clone_size: -
v_call: TRBV18
j_call: TRBJ1-4
cdr3_aa: CASSPSSTNEKLFF
cdr3_nt: TGTGCCAGCTCACCAAGCTCAACTAATGAAAAACTGTTTTTT

d_call: -
clone_size: -
v_call: TRBV23-1
j_call: TRBJ1-2
cdr3_aa: CASRGPSYFFLEGYTF
cdr3_nt: TGCGCCAGCAGGGGGCCCTCCTATTTTTTTCTAGAAGGCTACACCTTC

d_call: TRBD2
clone_size: -
v_call: TRBV6-4
j_call: TRBJ2-7
cdr3_aa: CASSDLLAGGSYEQYF
cdr3_nt: TGTGCCAGCAGTGACCTGCTAGCGGGAGGTTCCTACGAGCAGTACTTC

d_call: -
clone_size: -
v_call: TRBV11-3
j_call: TRBJ2-3
cdr3_aa: CASSLGSPTDTQYF
cdr3_nt: TGTGCCAGCAGCTTAGGGAGTCCCACAGATACGCAGTATTTT

d_call: TRBD1
clone_size: -
v_call: TRBV11-1
j_call: TRBJ1-1
cdr3_aa: CASSSDRGGNTEAFF
cdr3_nt: TGTGCCAGCAGCTCGGACAGGGGGGGCAACACTGAAGCTTTCTTT

d_call: TRBD2
clone_size: -
v_call: TRBV28
j_call: TRBJ2-1
cdr3_aa: CASSLISGRGNEQFF
cdr3_nt: TGTGCCAGCAGTTTAATTAGCGGGAGGGGCAATGAGCAGTTCTTC

d_call: -
clone_size: once
v_call: TRBV28
j_call: TRBJ2-1
cdr3_aa: CASSLLSSAYNEQFF
cdr3_nt: TGTGCCAGCAGTTTATTATCCTCGGCCTACAATGAGCAGTTCTTC

d_call: -
clone_size: -
v_call: TRBV7-3
j_call: TRBJ1-1
cdr3_aa: CASSSDSNTEAFF
cdr3_nt: TGTGCCAGCAGCTCGGACAGCAACACTGAAGCTTTCTTT

d_call: TRBD1
clone_size: -
v_call: TRBV27
j_call: TRBJ1-5
cdr3_aa: CASSFTGEDQPQHF
cdr3_nt: TGTGCCAGCAGTTTTACAGGGGAGGACCAGCCCCAGCATTTT

d_call: -
clone_size: -
v_call: TRBV6-1
j_call: TRBJ1-2
cdr3_aa: CASSDDRSYGYTF
cdr3_nt: TGTGCCAGCAGTGATGACAGGAGCTATGGCTACACCTTC

d_call: -
clone_size: -
v_call: TRBV12-3/TRBV12-4
j_call: TRBJ1-1
cdr3_aa: CASSLAWNTEAFF
cdr3_nt: TGTGCCAGCAGTTTAGCCTGGAACACTGAAGCTTTCTTT

d_call: -
clone_size: -
v_call: TRBV7-9
j_call: TRBJ2-3
cdr3_aa: CASSPGTGHATDTQYF
cdr3_nt: TGTGCCAGCAGCCCGGGGACTGGGCATGCCACAGATACGCAGTATTTT

d_call: -
clone_size: few
v_call: TRBV9
j_call: TRBJ1-1
cdr3_aa: CASSPGLLNTEAFF
cdr3_nt: TGTGCCAGCAGCCCGGGACTTCTGAACACTGAAGCTTTCTTT

d_call: -
clone_size: -
v_call: TRBV14
j_call: TRBJ1-3
cdr3_aa: CASSQLSGYSGNTIYF
cdr3_nt: TGTGCCAGCAGCCAACTCTCAGGCTACTCTGGAAACACCATATATTTT

d_call: -
clone_size: -
v_call: TRBV11-2
j_call: TRBJ1-1
cdr3_aa: CASSRDGSGEAFF
cdr3_nt: TGTGCCAGCAGCCGAGACGGCTCCGGGGAAGCTTTCTTT

d_call: -
clone_size: -
v_call: TRBV28
j_call: TRBJ2-1
cdr3_aa: CASSLRAGRDEQFF
cdr3_nt: TGTGCCAGCAGTTTAAGGGCGGGAAGGGATGAGCAGTTCTTC

d_call: TRBD2
clone_size: -
v_call: TRBV6-2/TRBV6-3
j_call: TRBJ2-7
cdr3_aa: CASSFASGNSYEQYF
cdr3_nt: TGTGCCAGCAGTTTTGCTAGCGGGAACTCTTACGAGCAGTACTTC

d_call: TRBD1
clone_size: -
v_call: TRBV9
j_call: TRBJ1-1
cdr3_aa: CASSPDRGHTEAFF
cdr3_nt: TGTGCCAGCAGTCCTGACAGGGGGCACACTGAAGCTTTCTTT

d_call: -
clone_size: -
v_call: TRBV30
j_call: TRBJ1-3
cdr3_aa: CAWNRPRGSGGNTIYF
cdr3_nt: TGTGCCTGGAACCGGCCCCGCGGATCCGGCGGAAACACCATATATTTT

d_call: TRBD1
clone_size: -
v_call: TRBV9
j_call: TRBJ1-1
cdr3_aa: CASSVEPGTGGEAFF
cdr3_nt: TGTGCCAGCAGCGTAGAGCCCGGGACAGGGGGTGAAGCTTTCTTT

d_call: -
clone_size: -
v_call: TRBV4-1
j_call: TRBJ2-3
cdr3_aa: CASSQDFLATTDTQYF
cdr3_nt: TGCGCCAGCAGCCAAGATTTCCTAGCGACTACAGATACGCAGTATTTT

d_call: -
clone_size: -
v_call: TRBV28
j_call: TRBJ2-7
cdr3_aa: CASSLSGSIYEQYF
cdr3_nt: TGTGCCAGCAGTTTATCCGGGTCAATCTACGAGCAGTACTTC

d_call: TRBD2
clone_size: -
v_call: TRBV5-4
j_call: TRBJ2-1
cdr3_aa: CASSSNSRLAANEQFF
cdr3_nt: TGTGCCAGCAGCTCGAACTCCCGACTAGCGGCCAATGAGCAGTTCTTC

d_call: -
clone_size: once
v_call: TRBV4-3
j_call: TRBJ1-5
cdr3_aa: CASSQDLNQPQHF
cdr3_nt: TGCGCCAGCAGCCAAGATCTTAATCAGCCCCAGCATTTT

d_call: -
clone_size: -
v_call: TRBV7-7
j_call: TRBJ2-7
cdr3_aa: CASSQDTTSYEQYF
cdr3_nt: TGTGCCAGCAGCCAAGACACCACCTCCTACGAGCAGTACTTC

d_call: -
clone_size: -
v_call: TRBV18
j_call: TRBJ2-1
cdr3_aa: CASSPPSRDNEQFF
cdr3_nt: TGTGCCAGCTCACCACCGAGCAGGGACAATGAGCAGTTCTTC

d_call: -
clone_size: -
v_call: TRBV12-2
j_call: TRBJ2-1
cdr3_aa: CASRLAAPSGAADEQFF
cdr3_nt: TGTGCAAGTCGCTTAGCGGCGCCTAGCGGGGCCGCAGATGAGCAGTTCTTC

d_call: TRBD1
clone_size: -
v_call: TRBV4-3
j_call: TRBJ1-4
cdr3_aa: CASSQDPQAGGKLFF
cdr3_nt: TGCGCCAGCAGCCAAGACCCTCAGGCAGGGGGGAAACTGTTTTTT

d_call: -
clone_size: once
v_call: TRBV7-9
j_call: TRBJ1-1
cdr3_aa: CASSLGGGTEAFF
cdr3_nt: TGTGCCAGCAGCTTAGGGGGAGGCACTGAAGCTTTCTTT

d_call: -
clone_size: -
v_call: TRBV4-3
j_call: TRBJ2-4
cdr3_aa: CASSQGGSNIQYF
cdr3_nt: TGCGCCAGCAGCCAAGGAGGGTCGAACATTCAGTACTTC

d_call: -
clone_size: -
v_call: TRBV18
j_call: TRBJ2-2
cdr3_aa: CASSPTANTGELFF
cdr3_nt: TGTGCCAGCTCACCGACTGCGAACACCGGGGAGCTGTTTTTT

d_call: -
clone_size: -
v_call: TRBV5-1
j_call: TRBJ2-1
cdr3_aa: CASSDGASYNEQFF
cdr3_nt: TGCGCCAGCTCCGACGGAGCCTCCTACAATGAGCAGTTCTTC

d_call: TRBD2
clone_size: -
v_call: TRBV27
j_call: TRBJ2-1
cdr3_aa: CASSSGTTINEQFF
cdr3_nt: TGTGCCAGCAGTTCCGGGACTACGATCAATGAGCAGTTCTTC